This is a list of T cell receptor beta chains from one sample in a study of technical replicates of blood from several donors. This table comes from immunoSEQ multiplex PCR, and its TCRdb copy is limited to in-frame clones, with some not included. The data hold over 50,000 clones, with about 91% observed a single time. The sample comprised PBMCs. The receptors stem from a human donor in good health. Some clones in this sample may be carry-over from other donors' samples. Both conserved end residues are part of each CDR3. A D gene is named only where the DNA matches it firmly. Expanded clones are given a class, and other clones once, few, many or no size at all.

cdr3_aa: CAISRGVEGQPQHF
cdr3_nt: TGTGCCATCTCCCGCGGGGTTGAAGGTCAGCCCCAGCATTTT
d_call: NA
clone_size: NA
v_call: TRBV10-3
j_call: TRBJ1-5

cdr3_aa: CSGLTGQETQYF
cdr3_nt: TGCAGCGGCTTGACCGGGCAAGAGACCCAGTACTTC
d_call: NA
clone_size: NA
v_call: TRBV29-1
j_call: TRBJ2-5

cdr3_aa: CASRRGGYTGELFF
cdr3_nt: TGTGCCAGCAGACGGGGGGGCTACACCGGGGAGCTGTTTTTT
d_call: TRBD2
clone_size: NA
v_call: TRBV7-9
j_call: TRBJ2-2

cdr3_aa: CASSPVDGANEQFF
cdr3_nt: TGCGCCAGCAGCCCAGTGGATGGGGCCAATGAGCAGTTCTTC
d_call: NA
clone_size: NA
v_call: TRBV4-1
j_call: TRBJ2-1

cdr3_aa: CASSRLAGVTGELFF
cdr3_nt: TGTGCCAGCAGCCGACTAGCGGGAGTTACCGGGGAGCTGTTTTTT
d_call: TRBD2
clone_size: NA
v_call: TRBV7-7
j_call: TRBJ2-2

cdr3_aa: CASSQDFTVTYEQYF
cdr3_nt: TGTGCCAGCAGCCAAGATTTTACAGTGACCTACGAGCAGTACTTC
d_call: NA
clone_size: NA
v_call: TRBV4-2
j_call: TRBJ2-7

cdr3_aa: CASSPGTSGGTPSTDTQYF
cdr3_nt: TGTGCCAGCAGTCCCGGGACTAGCGGGGGGACCCCTAGCACAGATACGCAGTATTTT
d_call: TRBD2
clone_size: once
v_call: TRBV7-3
j_call: TRBJ2-3

cdr3_aa: CASTPGLSFEEQFF
cdr3_nt: TGTGCCAGTACCCCTGGACTATCGTTTGAAGAGCAGTTCTTC
d_call: NA
clone_size: NA
v_call: TRBV19
j_call: TRBJ2-1

cdr3_aa: CATRGPYSNQPQHF
cdr3_nt: TGTGCCACTCGTGGTCCCTATAGCAATCAGCCCCAGCATTTT
d_call: NA
clone_size: NA
v_call: TRBV27
j_call: TRBJ1-5

cdr3_aa: CASSTQPTGRDHGYTF
cdr3_nt: TGTGCCAGCAGCACGCAACCGACAGGGCGGGACCATGGCTACACCTTC
d_call: TRBD1
clone_size: NA
v_call: TRBV7-2
j_call: TRBJ1-2

cdr3_aa: CASSLAGVPHGYTF
cdr3_nt: TGTGCCAGCAGCTTGGCAGGGGTCCCCCATGGCTACACCTTC
d_call: NA
clone_size: NA
v_call: TRBV5-4
j_call: TRBJ1-2

cdr3_aa: CASSPDRGPGELFF
cdr3_nt: TGCGCCAGCAGCCCCGACAGGGGGCCCGGGGAGCTGTTTTTT
d_call: TRBD1
clone_size: NA
v_call: TRBV4-3
j_call: TRBJ2-2

cdr3_aa: CASSITGYVDYGYTF
cdr3_nt: TGTGCCAGCAGCATCACAGGGTATGTGGACTATGGCTACACCTTC
d_call: NA
clone_size: NA
v_call: TRBV5-6
j_call: TRBJ1-2

cdr3_aa: CASSRDTERGYYGYTF
cdr3_nt: TGTGCCAGCAGCCGTGACACGGAACGGGGATACTATGGCTACACCTTC
d_call: NA
clone_size: once
v_call: TRBV7-3
j_call: TRBJ1-2

cdr3_aa: CASSFAGQGIEEQYF
cdr3_nt: TGTGCCAGCAGCTTCGCGGGACAGGGGATTGAAGAGCAGTACTTC
d_call: TRBD1
clone_size: NA
v_call: TRBV7-9
j_call: TRBJ2-7

cdr3_aa: CASSGDSSGELFF
cdr3_nt: TGTGCCAGCTCCGGGGACTCCTCCGGGGAGCTGTTTTTT
d_call: NA
clone_size: NA
v_call: TRBV18
j_call: TRBJ2-2